This TCR beta chain was recorded in a study of identical twins. Per germline, CDR1 SGHVS and CDR2 FQNEAQ. V was clipped by 5 bases and J by 3 bases, with 16 bases between them. There are 16 residues in the CDR3. From the 5' RACE reads, TCRdb called clonotypes with MiXCR, one entry per CDR3 protein. The sample consists of about 240,000 distinct CDR3 sequences, 7.5% of them appearing once. These data are also associated with another study on yellow fever vaccine responses in identical twins.

The chain uses TRBV7-8 and TRBJ2-2; a weak D match, TRBD1 (6 bases). This clonotype was sampled from a woman between 18 and 29 years old in good health. The sequencing input was CD8+ T cells sorted from blood. The CDR3 region has the DNA TGTGCCAGCAGCGCAGTTGGGGGCCGGGACACCGGGGAGCTGTTTTTT. This codes for CASSAVGGRDTGELFF.